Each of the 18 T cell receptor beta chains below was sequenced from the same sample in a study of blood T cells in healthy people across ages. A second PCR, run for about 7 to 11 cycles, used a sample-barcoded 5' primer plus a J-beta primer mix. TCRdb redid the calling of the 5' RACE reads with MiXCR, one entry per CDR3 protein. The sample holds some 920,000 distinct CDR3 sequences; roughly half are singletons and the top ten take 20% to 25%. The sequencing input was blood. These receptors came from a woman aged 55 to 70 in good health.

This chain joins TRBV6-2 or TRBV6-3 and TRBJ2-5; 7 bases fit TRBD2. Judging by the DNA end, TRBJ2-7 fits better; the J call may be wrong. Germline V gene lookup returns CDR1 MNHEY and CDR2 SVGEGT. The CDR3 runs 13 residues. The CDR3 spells CASNRGETYEQYF. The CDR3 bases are TGTGCCAGCAACCGGGGGGAGACCTACGAGCAGTACTTC.

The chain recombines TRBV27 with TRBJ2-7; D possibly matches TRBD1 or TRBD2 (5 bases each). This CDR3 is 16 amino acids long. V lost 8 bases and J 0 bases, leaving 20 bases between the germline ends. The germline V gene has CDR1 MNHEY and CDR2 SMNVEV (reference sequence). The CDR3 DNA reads TGTGCCAGCCGCCGCTCCGGGACCGACTACTCCTACGAGCAGTACTTC. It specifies CASRRSGTDYSYEQYF.

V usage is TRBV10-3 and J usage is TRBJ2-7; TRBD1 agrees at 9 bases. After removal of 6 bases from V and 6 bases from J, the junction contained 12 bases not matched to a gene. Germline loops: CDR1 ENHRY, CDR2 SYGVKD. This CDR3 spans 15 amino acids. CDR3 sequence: CAISRPGQGISEQYF. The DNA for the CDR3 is TGTGCCATCAGCAGACCGGGACAGGGAATCTCCGAGCAGTACTTC.

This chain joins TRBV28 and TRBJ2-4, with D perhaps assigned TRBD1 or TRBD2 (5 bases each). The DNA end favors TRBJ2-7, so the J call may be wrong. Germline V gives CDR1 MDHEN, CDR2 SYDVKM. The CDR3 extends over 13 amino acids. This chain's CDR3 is CAGMGTPYYEQYF. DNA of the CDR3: TGTGCCGGCATGGGGACGCCCTACTACGAGCAGTACTTC.

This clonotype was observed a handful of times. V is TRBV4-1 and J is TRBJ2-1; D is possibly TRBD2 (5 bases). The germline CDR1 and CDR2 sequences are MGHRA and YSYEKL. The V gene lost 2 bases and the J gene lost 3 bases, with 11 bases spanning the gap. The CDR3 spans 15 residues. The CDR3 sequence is CASSQNIGSYNEQFF. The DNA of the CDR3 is TGCGCCAGCAGCCAAAACATTGGGAGCTACAATGAGCAGTTCTTC.

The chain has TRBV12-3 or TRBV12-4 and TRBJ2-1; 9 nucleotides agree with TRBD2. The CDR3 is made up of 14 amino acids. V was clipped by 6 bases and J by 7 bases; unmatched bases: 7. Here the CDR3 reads CASRSSGMINEQFF. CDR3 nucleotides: TGTGCCAGCAGGTCTAGCGGGATGATTAATGAGCAGTTCTTC.

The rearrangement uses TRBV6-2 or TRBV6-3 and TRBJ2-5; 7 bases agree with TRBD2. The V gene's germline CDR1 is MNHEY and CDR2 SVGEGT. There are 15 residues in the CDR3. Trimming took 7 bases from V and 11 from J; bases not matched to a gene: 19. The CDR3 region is CASKMRTSSYNEQYF. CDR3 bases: TGTGCCAGCAAAATGAGGACTAGTTCTTACAATGAGCAGTACTTC.

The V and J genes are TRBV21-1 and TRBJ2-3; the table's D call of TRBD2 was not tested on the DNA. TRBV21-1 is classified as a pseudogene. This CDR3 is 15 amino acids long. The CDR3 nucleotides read TGTGCCAGCCCCCCCAGGCTAGCGGGAGACGGTACGCAGTATTTT. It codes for CASPPRLAGDGTQYF.

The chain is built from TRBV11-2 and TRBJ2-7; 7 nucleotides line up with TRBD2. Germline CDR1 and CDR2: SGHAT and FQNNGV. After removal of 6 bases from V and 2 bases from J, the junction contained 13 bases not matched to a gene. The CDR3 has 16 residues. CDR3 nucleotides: TGTGCCAGCAGTAATCCACAAGCGGGAAAGGCCTACGAGCAGTACTTC. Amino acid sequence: CASSNPQAGKAYEQYF.

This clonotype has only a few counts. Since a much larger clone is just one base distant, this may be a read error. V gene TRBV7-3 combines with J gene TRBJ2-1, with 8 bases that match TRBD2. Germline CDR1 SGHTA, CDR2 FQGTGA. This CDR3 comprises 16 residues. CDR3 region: CANSPSGSGGGNEQFF. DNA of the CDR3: TGTGCCAACAGCCCCTCCGGCAGCGGGGGAGGGAATGAGCAGTTCTTC. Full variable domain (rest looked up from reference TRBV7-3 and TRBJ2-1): GAGVSQTPSNKVTEKGKYVELRCDPISGHTALYWYRQSLGQGPEFLIYFQGTGAADDSGLPNDRFFAVRPEGSVSTLKIQRTERGDSAVYLCANSPSGSGGGNEQFFGPGTRLTVL.

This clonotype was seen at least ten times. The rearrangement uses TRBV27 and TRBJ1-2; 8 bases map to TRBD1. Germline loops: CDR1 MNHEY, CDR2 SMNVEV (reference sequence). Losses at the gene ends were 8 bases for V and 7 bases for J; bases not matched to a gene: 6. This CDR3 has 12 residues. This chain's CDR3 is CASQGQGSGYTF. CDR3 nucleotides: TGTGCCAGCCAAGGACAGGGAAGTGGCTACACCTTC.

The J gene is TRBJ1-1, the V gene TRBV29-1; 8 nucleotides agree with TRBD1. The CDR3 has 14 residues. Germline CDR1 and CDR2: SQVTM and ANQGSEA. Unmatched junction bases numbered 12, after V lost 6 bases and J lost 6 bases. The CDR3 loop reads CSVAGGGGRSEAFF. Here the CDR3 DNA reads TGCAGCGTCGCAGGGGGCGGAGGTCGCTCTGAAGCTTTCTTT.

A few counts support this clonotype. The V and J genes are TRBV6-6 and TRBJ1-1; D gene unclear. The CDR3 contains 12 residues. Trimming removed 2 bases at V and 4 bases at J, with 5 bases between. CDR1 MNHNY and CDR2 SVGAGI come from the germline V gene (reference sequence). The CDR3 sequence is CASSYVGTEAFF. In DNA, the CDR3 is TGTGCCAGCAGTTACGTGGGCACTGAAGCTTTCTTT.

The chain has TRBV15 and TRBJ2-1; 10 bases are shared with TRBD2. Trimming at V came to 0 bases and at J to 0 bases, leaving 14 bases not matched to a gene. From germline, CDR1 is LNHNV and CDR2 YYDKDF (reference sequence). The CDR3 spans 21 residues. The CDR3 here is CATSRDPWTSGKISSYNEQFF. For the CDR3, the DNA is TGTGCCACCAGCAGAGATCCCTGGACTAGCGGAAAGATTAGCTCCTACAATGAGCAGTTCTTC.

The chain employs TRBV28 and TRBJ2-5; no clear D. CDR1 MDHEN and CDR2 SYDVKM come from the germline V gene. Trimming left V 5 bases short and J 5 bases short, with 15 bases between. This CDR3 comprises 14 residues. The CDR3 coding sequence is TGTGCCAGCAGTCCAATGCGACCGGCTGAGACCCAGTACTTC. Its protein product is CASSPMRPAETQYF.

CDR3 in DNA: TGTGCCAGCAGCTGGGGACTAGCGGCCAACAATGAGCAGTTCTTC. It codes for CASSWGLAANNEQFF. This chain links TRBV7-2 with TRBJ2-1; TRBD2 matches 11 bases. Trimming cost V 4 bases and J 5 bases; bases outside gene matches: 4. Germline-derived CDR1 and CDR2 are SGHTA and FQGNSA. This CDR3 comprises 15 residues.

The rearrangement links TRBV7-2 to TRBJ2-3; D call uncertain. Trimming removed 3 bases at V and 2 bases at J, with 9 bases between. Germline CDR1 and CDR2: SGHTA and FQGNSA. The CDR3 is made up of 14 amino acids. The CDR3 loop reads CASSLATHTDTQYF. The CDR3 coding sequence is TGTGCCAGCAGCTTGGCGACCCACACAGATACGCAGTATTTT.

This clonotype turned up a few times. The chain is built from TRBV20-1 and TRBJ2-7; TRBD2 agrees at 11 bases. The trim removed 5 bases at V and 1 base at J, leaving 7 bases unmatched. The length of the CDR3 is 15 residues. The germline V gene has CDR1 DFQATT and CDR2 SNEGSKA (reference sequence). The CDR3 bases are TGCAGTGCTCTGTCGGCTAGCGGGAGGTCCTACGAGCAGTACTTC. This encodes CSALSASGRSYEQYF.